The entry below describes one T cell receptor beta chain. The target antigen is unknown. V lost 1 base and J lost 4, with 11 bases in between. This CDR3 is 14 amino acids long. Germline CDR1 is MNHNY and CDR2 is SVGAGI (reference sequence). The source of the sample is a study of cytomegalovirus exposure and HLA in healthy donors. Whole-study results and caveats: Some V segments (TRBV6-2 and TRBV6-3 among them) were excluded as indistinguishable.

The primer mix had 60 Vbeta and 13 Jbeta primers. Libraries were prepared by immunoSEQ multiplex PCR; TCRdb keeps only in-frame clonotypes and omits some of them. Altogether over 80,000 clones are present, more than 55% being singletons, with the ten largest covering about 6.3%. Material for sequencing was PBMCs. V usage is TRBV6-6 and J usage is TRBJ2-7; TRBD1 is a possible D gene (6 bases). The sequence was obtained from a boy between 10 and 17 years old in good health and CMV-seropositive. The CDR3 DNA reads TGTGCCAGCAGTTACTATGGGGGCTCGTACGAGCAGTACTTC. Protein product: CASSYYGGSYEQYF.